This passage covers 15 T cell receptor beta chains from one sample sequenced in a study of shared T cell receptors in the human thymus. Generated by immunoSEQ multiplex PCR, the TCRdb table keeps only in-frame clones and is missing some. Of almost 550,000 clones in the sample, around 82% were seen once. These data are also associated with another study on human thymus T cells.

The sample comprised thymocytes. Receptors were obtained from a boy younger than two with a congenital heart defect.

The J gene is TRBJ2-7, the V gene TRBV6-1; D gene ambiguous. V gave up 1 base and J gave up 0 bases, with 7 bases separating them. The V gene's germline CDR1 is MNHNS and CDR2 SASEGT. The CDR3 covers 14 residues. CDR3 residues: CASSEVILSYEQYF. DNA of the CDR3: TGTGCCAGCAGTGAAGTAATCCTCTCCTACGAGCAGTACTTC.

The genes are TRBV18 and TRBJ2-7; no clear D. V dropped 2 bases and J dropped 0 bases, with 8 bases sitting between them. This CDR3 spans 14 amino acids. The V gene's germline CDR1 is KGHSH and CDR2 LQKENI. The CDR3 coding sequence is TGTGCCAGCTCACCAGTCGCGGCCTCCTACGAGCAGTACTTC. Amino acid sequence: CASSPVAASYEQYF.

The chain links TRBV30 to TRBJ2-2; 7 bases fit TRBD2. CDR1 is GTSNPN, CDR2 SVGIG, per germline (reference sequence). V trimming: 4 bases; J trimming: 2 bases; junction bases outside the gene matches: 10. The CDR3 is made up of 16 amino acids. CDR3 sequence: CAWTPGGGANTGELFF. The CDR3 region has the DNA TGTGCCTGGACCCCCGGGGGAGGGGCTAACACCGGGGAGCTGTTTTTT.

This chain connects TRBV5-4 to TRBJ2-1, with 13 bases identical to TRBD2. CDR3 length: 16 residues. Per germline, CDR1 SGHNT and CDR2 YYREEE (reference sequence). Trimming took 2 bases from V and 7 from J; bases not matched to a gene: 6. This chain's CDR3 is CASSLPGLAGANEQFF. The CDR3 DNA is TGTGCCAGCAGCTTACCTGGACTAGCGGGAGCGAATGAGCAGTTCTTC.

This clone turned up a few times. V usage is TRBV18 and J usage is TRBJ1-1; TRBD1 matches 8 bases. This CDR3 is built from 18 residues. Germline CDR1 and CDR2: KGHSH and LQKENI. Germline trimming cut 3 bases from V and 1 base from J; bases unmatched to any gene: 13. The CDR3 DNA is TGTGCCAGCTCACCGTCGCGGGCAGGGGGCCCAGAGAACACTGAAGCTTTCTTT. It is translated as CASSPSRAGGPENTEAFF.

This clone was detected only a few times. The chain combines TRBV19 with TRBJ1-2; unclear D gene. Per germline, CDR1 LNHDA and CDR2 SQIVND (reference sequence). The CDR3 length is 15 residues. Between the trimmed V and J ends, which lost 3 bases and 6 bases, there was a span of 17 bases. CDR3 nucleotides: TGTGCCAGTAGTATGGCCGGTGGACTTTCCCATGGCTACACCTTC. This codes for CASSMAGGLSHGYTF.

This chain links TRBV30 with TRBJ2-7; maybe TRBD2 (6 bases). This CDR3 is built from 12 residues. Germline loops: CDR1 GTSNPN, CDR2 SVGIG (reference sequence). V lost 3 bases, J lost 6 bases, and 12 bases lay in between. CDR3 coding DNA: TGTGCCTGGAGCGGGAGCAACAGCGAGCAGTACTTC. Translating gives CAWSGSNSEQYF.

The rearrangement uses TRBV28 and TRBJ1-1; D call uncertain. V lost 2 bases and J 1 base, leaving 8 bases between the germline ends. The CDR3 sequence is 14 residues long. Per germline, CDR1 MDHEN and CDR2 SYDVKM. The CDR3 protein is CASSLVAGNTEAFF. CDR3 nucleotide sequence: TGTGCCAGCAGTTTAGTGGCAGGGAACACTGAAGCTTTCTTT.

The chain couples TRBV5-1 to TRBJ1-1, with 8 bases fitting TRBD1. The CDR3 has 15 residues. CDR1 is SGHRS and CDR2 is YFSETQ in the germline V gene. With 4 bases clipped from V and 1 base from J, the junction kept 6 bases outside the gene matches. The CDR3: CASSLGQGKNTEAFF. The CDR3 bases are TGCGCCAGCAGCCTAGGACAGGGTAAGAACACTGAAGCTTTCTTT.

The V call is TRBV9, the J call TRBJ2-1; TRBD2 agrees at 7 bases. Losses at the gene ends were 6 bases for V and 0 bases for J; bases not matched to a gene: 0. Germline CDR1 and CDR2: SGDLS and YYNGEE. This CDR3 is 13 amino acids long. The CDR3 coding sequence is TGTGCCAGCAAGCGGGACTCCTACAATGAGCAGTTCTTC. Translated, it gives CASKRDSYNEQFF.

V usage is TRBV27 and J usage is TRBJ2-7; D might be TRBD1 (7 bases). Trimming pared 5 bases from V and 0 bases from J, leaving 17 bases between. Germline V gives CDR1 MNHEY, CDR2 SMNVEV (reference sequence). The CDR3 runs 16 residues. CDR3 residues: CASSSRGRDFSYEQYF. The CDR3 bases are TGTGCCAGCAGTAGTAGGGGGCGGGATTTCTCCTACGAGCAGTACTTC.

This chain links TRBV4-1 with TRBJ1-3, with a possible D match to TRBD1 (5 bases). The germline CDR1 and CDR2 sequences are MGHRA and YSYEKL. V lost 4 bases to trimming and J lost 0 bases, with 16 bases between them. The CDR3 has 17 amino acids. The CDR3 sequence: CASSLDSRARSGNTIYF. The CDR3 DNA reads TGCGCCAGCAGCCTCGACAGCAGGGCCCGCTCTGGAAACACCATATATTTT.

This clone was seen just once. The J gene is TRBJ2-7, the V gene TRBV4-1; tentative D call: TRBD2 (6 bases). Germline-derived CDR1 and CDR2 are MGHRA and YSYEKL. V was clipped by 1 base and J by 4 bases, with 20 bases between them. CDR3 length: 17 amino acids. CDR3 coding DNA: TGCGCCAGCAGCCAAGTCTCCGGGACTTCACCGGGGTACGAGCAGTACTTC. It encodes CASSQVSGTSPGYEQYF.

The genes are TRBV7-2 and TRBJ2-5, with 7 positions matching TRBD2. This CDR3 has 12 amino acids. V lost 11 bases to trimming and J lost 4 bases; unmatched junction nucleotides: 7. The V gene's germline CDR1 is SGHTA and CDR2 FQGNSA. CDR3: CAVGGKVETQYF. CDR3 bases: TGTGCCGTGGGGGGGAAGGTAGAGACCCAGTACTTC. The full variable domain, its missing parts supplied by reference TRBV7-2 and TRBJ2-5, is GAGVSQSPSNKVTEKGKDVELRCDPISGHTALYWYRQSLGQGLEFLIYFQGNSAPDKSGLPSDRFSAERTGGSVSTLTIQRTQQEDSAVYLCAVGGKVETQYFGPGTRLLVL.

In this sample, this clone turned up a few times. The chain joins TRBV6-6 to TRBJ1-3, with TRBD1 matching 7 bases. The CDR3 is made up of 16 amino acids. V lost 4 bases to trimming and J lost 7 bases; unmatched junction nucleotides: 13. Looked up from germline, CDR1 is MNHNY and CDR2 is SVGAGI (reference sequence). In DNA form, the CDR3 reads TGTGCCAGCAGTTCTCGGGACAGCTCTGGACGGAACACCATATATTTT. It specifies CASSSRDSSGRNTIYF.